One sample yielded the 24 T cell receptor beta chains listed below, sequenced in a study of shared clonotypes between healthy human individuals. Assay: immunoSEQ multiplex PCR; the TCRdb copy retains only in-frame clones and omits some. The sample holds 800,000 to 1,200,000 clones, approximately 80% seen once. Input material: memory CD4+ T cells from PBMCs. As for subset: CD45RA-negative fraction. These receptors were taken from a man aged 18 to 35 in good health. Some clones in this sample may be carry-over from other donors' samples.

The chain couples TRBV5-6 to TRBJ1-4; D is possibly TRBD1 (5 bases). Germline CDR1 and CDR2: SGHDT and YYEEEE. Trimming removed 3 bases at V and 0 bases at J, with 12 bases between. This CDR3 spans 16 amino acids. The DNA for the CDR3 is TGTGCCAGCAGCTCGGGACTTCCCGCAACTAATGAAAAACTGTTTTTT. This sequence encodes CASSSGLPATNEKLFF. Supplemented by reference TRBV5-6 and TRBJ1-4, the full variable domain reads DAGVTQSPTHLIKTRGQQVTLRCSPKSGHDTVSWYQQALGQGPQFIFQYYEEEERQRGNFPDRFSGHQFPNYSSELNVNALLLGDSALYLCASSSGLPATNEKLFFGSGTQLSVL.

This clone was counted a few times. The chain links TRBV7-2 to TRBJ1-1; D not certain. The germline V gene encodes CDR1 SGHTA and CDR2 FQGNSA. The V end lost 2 bases, the J end lost 2 bases, and 9 bases lay between the germline ends. The length of the CDR3 is 14 residues. The CDR3 coding sequence is TGTGCCAGCAGCTTATACGGGCAAAACACTGAAGCTTTCTTT. It codes for CASSLYGQNTEAFF. Full variable domain (outside the CDR3, taken from reference TRBV7-2 and TRBJ1-1): GAGVSQSPSNKVTEKGKDVELRCDPISGHTALYWYRQSLGQGLEFLIYFQGNSAPDKSGLPSDRFSAERTGGSVSTLTIQRTQQEDSAVYLCASSLYGQNTEAFFGQGTRLTVV.

The CDR3 sequence is CAISRQGADEQYF. CDR3 DNA sequence: TGTGCCATCAGCCGACAGGGGGCCGACGAGCAGTACTTC. This chain links TRBV10-3 with TRBJ2-7; 10 nucleotides agree with TRBD1. Germline V CDR1 and CDR2: ENHRY, SYGVKD. V dropped 6 bases and J dropped 5; count of bases not matched to a gene: 4. CDR3 length: 13 amino acids.

As DNA, the CDR3 is TGTGCCAGCAGCGTAAACGCTGGCCCCTACAATGAGCAGTTCTTC. Protein: CASSVNAGPYNEQFF. The rearrangement uses TRBV9 and TRBJ2-1; the D is unclear. This CDR3 contains 15 residues. V shed 1 base and J shed 2 bases, with 10 bases lying between them. CDR1 SGDLS and CDR2 YYNGEE come from the germline V gene.

The chain uses TRBV19 and TRBJ2-2; D is ambiguous. The germline V and J ends were trimmed by 3 bases and 3 bases, with 11 bases remaining between them. The CDR3 extends over 15 amino acids. Germline V gene data show CDR1 as LNHDA and CDR2 as SQIVND (reference sequence). This chain's CDR3 is CASSIRLSDTGELFF. The CDR3 nucleotides are TGTGCCAGTAGTATTAGGTTATCTGACACCGGGGAGCTGTTTTTT.

The V and J genes are TRBV5-4 and TRBJ2-7; 7 nucleotides line up with TRBD2. The length of the CDR3 is 15 residues. Germline V gene data show CDR1 as SGHNT and CDR2 as YYREEE (reference sequence). The V segment lost 1 base and the J segment 0 bases; nucleotides outside the gene matches: 4. The DNA for the CDR3 is TGTGCCAGCAGCTTGTACGGGAGGCCCTCCTACGAGCAGTACTTC. This translates into CASSLYGRPSYEQYF.

This clone was seen a single time. The V and J genes are TRBV5-6 and TRBJ2-3; the match to TRBD1 covers 9 bases. The V and J ends lost 4 bases and 0 bases, in that order; junction bases with no gene match: 3. The CDR3 contains 15 residues. The germline V gene encodes CDR1 SGHDT and CDR2 YYEEEE. In nucleotides, the CDR3 is TGTGCCAGCAGCCGGGGACAGGGTAGCACAGATACGCAGTATTTT. This translates into CASSRGQGSTDTQYF.

J is TRBJ2-3 and V is TRBV11-2, with TRBD2 identical over 11 bases. The CDR3 spans 17 residues. Trimming at V came to 5 bases and at J to 1 base, leaving 8 bases not matched to a gene. Germline V gene sequence: CDR1 SGHAT, CDR2 FQNNGV. CDR3 sequence (DNA): TGTGCCAGCAGCGCGACTAGCGGGATTTATCGCACAGATACGCAGTATTTT. Protein: CASSATSGIYRTDTQYF.

V and J are TRBV29-1 and TRBJ1-1; TRBD1 might be the D (5 bases). The germline V gene encodes CDR1 SQVTM and CDR2 ANQGSEA. The CDR3 loop spans 15 amino acids. The V gene lost 4 bases and the J gene lost 0 bases, with 15 bases spanning the gap. CDR3 sequence (DNA): TGCAGCGTTGGTGGCAGGGCCAACCTGAACACTGAAGCTTTCTTT. Protein sequence: CSVGGRANLNTEAFF.

This rearrangement joins TRBV7-9 to TRBJ2-7, with 12 bases matching TRBD2. This CDR3 comprises 16 residues. V was pared by 5 bases and J by 5 bases, with 10 bases of the junction left unmatched. Germline-derived CDR1 and CDR2 are SEHNR and FQNEAQ (reference sequence). CDR3 sequence (DNA): TGTGCCAGCAGCCGTCAGGCGACTAGCGGGAGACACGAGCAGTACTTC. It translates to CASSRQATSGRHEQYF. Full variable domain (outside the CDR3, taken from reference TRBV7-9 and TRBJ2-7): DTGVSQNPRHKITKRGQNVTFRCDPISEHNRLYWYRQTLGQGPEFLTYFQNEAQLEKSRLLSDRFSAERPKGSFSTLEIQRTEQGDSAMYLCASSRQATSGRHEQYFGPGTRLTVT.

This chain links TRBV29-1 with TRBJ2-7; no firm D call. The CDR3 runs to 15 residues. Looked up from germline, CDR1 is SQVTM and CDR2 is ANQGSEA. V lost 6 bases and J lost 1, with 19 bases in between. The CDR3 sequence is CSVQMPGPLSYEQYF. In nucleotides, the CDR3 is TGCAGCGTCCAAATGCCCGGGCCCCTATCCTACGAGCAGTACTTC.

This clone was recorded once. This chain connects TRBV5-4 to TRBJ2-5, with D perhaps TRBD1 (5 bases). Between the trimmed V and J ends, which lost 3 bases and 1 base, there was a span of 7 bases. In germline, CDR1 is SGHNT, CDR2 YYREEE (reference sequence). The CDR3 totals 13 residues. In DNA, the CDR3 is TGTGCCAGCAGCTACGACAGCCAAGAGACCCAGTACTTC. This sequence encodes CASSYDSQETQYF. Variable domain in full (rest from reference TRBV5-4 and TRBJ2-5): ETGVTQSPTHLIKTRGQQVTLRCSSQSGHNTVSWYQQALGQGPQFIFQYYREEENGRGNFPPRFSGLQFPNYSSELNVNALELDDSALYLCASSYDSQETQYFGPGTRLLVL.

The chain links TRBV5-4 to TRBJ1-1; TRBD1 matches at 12 bases. Germline trimming cut 4 bases from V and 7 bases from J; bases unmatched to any gene: 11. CDR3 length equals 16 residues. Germline CDR1 and CDR2: SGHNT and YYREEE (reference sequence). CDR3 in amino acids: CASSGRDRGRVSEAFF. DNA of the CDR3: TGTGCCAGCAGCGGACGGGACAGGGGGCGAGTTAGTGAAGCTTTCTTT.

The chain couples TRBV10-3 to TRBJ2-1; possible D gene TRBD2, 7 bases. V gave up 10 bases and J gave up 5 bases, with 15 bases separating them. CDR3 length: 13 amino acids. Germline-derived CDR1 and CDR2 are ENHRY and SYGVKD. The DNA of the CDR3 is TGTGCCACCGGCCGGGGGGCCGACAATGAGCAGTTCTTC. As protein: CATGRGADNEQFF.

The rearrangement joins TRBV30 to TRBJ2-5; perhaps TRBD2 as D (6 bases). Trimming took 5 bases from V and 4 from J, leaving 14 bases between them. CDR3 length: 13 residues. Germline-derived CDR1 and CDR2 are GTSNPN and SVGIG (reference sequence). This chain's CDR3 is CAWGPDGRETQYF. The CDR3 DNA reads TGTGCCTGGGGGCCCGACGGGAGAGAGACCCAGTACTTC.

The chain links TRBV2 to TRBJ2-2; TRBD1 aligns across 7 bases. Germline CDR1 and CDR2: SNHLY and FYNNEI. V lost 5 bases, J lost 4 bases, and 7 bases stayed unmatched. The CDR3 contains 15 residues. CDR3 sequence: CASSLQGPGTGELFF. The CDR3 nucleotides read TGTGCCAGCAGTCTACAGGGGCCTGGCACCGGGGAGCTGTTTTTT.

This chain joins TRBV5-1 and TRBJ2-1; 11 positions agree with TRBD2. There are 14 residues in the CDR3. Per germline, CDR1 SGHRS and CDR2 YFSETQ. J lost 9 bases, V lost 5 bases, and 7 bases had no gene match. DNA of the CDR3: TGCGCCAGCAGGGTTAGCGGGAGGGCCTCTGAGCAGTTCTTC. It specifies CASRVSGRASEQFF.

V gene TRBV7-2 combines with J gene TRBJ2-7; 7 bases line up with TRBD2. The CDR3 spans 14 residues. Germline values: CDR1 SGHTA, CDR2 FQGNSA. The V gene end was trimmed by 2 bases and the J gene end by 6 bases; junction bases not matched to a gene: 7. The CDR3 DNA sequence: TGTGCCAGCAGCTTAAAGGATAGCGGGTCCGAGCAGTACTTC. Protein: CASSLKDSGSEQYF. Full variable domain (rest looked up from reference TRBV7-2 and TRBJ2-7): GAGVSQSPSNKVTEKGKDVELRCDPISGHTALYWYRQSLGQGLEFLIYFQGNSAPDKSGLPSDRFSAERTGGSVSTLTIQRTQQEDSAVYLCASSLKDSGSEQYFGPGTRLTVT.

A note on this clone: Other DNA sequences within the sample encode an identical CDR3. DNA for the CDR3: TGTGCCAGCAGTTACTCAATAGGTGGGGAGCTGTTTTTT. It is translated as CASSYSIGGELFF. V is TRBV6-5 and J is TRBJ2-2; D call uncertain. Trimming left V 0 bases short and J 8 bases short, with 7 bases between. This CDR3 is built from 13 residues. Per the germline V gene, CDR1 is MNHEY and CDR2 is SVGAGI.

The chain combines TRBV19 with TRBJ1-1; TRBD1 aligns across 10 bases. CDR3 length: 14 residues. Trimming removed 8 bases from V and 1 base from J; junction bases left unmatched: 4. Germline values: CDR1 LNHDA, CDR2 SQIVND (reference sequence). CDR3 coding DNA: TGTGCCAGTTTAGGGACAGGGGAGAACACTGAAGCTTTCTTT. Encoded protein: CASLGTGENTEAFF.

This clone appeared a few times. The chain has TRBV28 and TRBJ1-5; D uncertain. The V and J ends lost 10 bases and 7 bases respectively, with 17 bases between them. Germline-derived CDR1 and CDR2 are MDHEN and SYDVKM. The CDR3 has 13 amino acids. CDR3 coding DNA: TGTGCCACTTGGGCGGCCCCAGGCCAGCCCCAGCATTTT. It translates to CATWAAPGQPQHF.

The chain joins TRBV28 to TRBJ1-1, with TRBD1 identical over 7 bases. The germline V gene encodes CDR1 MDHEN and CDR2 SYDVKM. The CDR3 is 16 residues long. V dropped 4 bases and J dropped 7; count of bases not matched to a gene: 15. As DNA, the CDR3 is TGTGCCAGCAGTTCCCGGGACAGACCCCTATCAAGTGAAGCTTTCTTT. Amino acids: CASSSRDRPLSSEAFF.

This clone was seen only a few times. The chain uses TRBV29-1 and TRBJ1-5; no firm D call. V dropped 4 bases and J dropped 5 bases, with 12 bases sitting between them. The CDR3 loop spans 13 amino acids. Germline values: CDR1 SQVTM, CDR2 ANQGSEA. CDR3 sequence reads: CSVGEGSYQPQHF. CDR3 DNA: TGCAGCGTTGGAGAGGGCTCGTATCAGCCCCAGCATTTT.

This clone was picked up a small number of times. The chain links TRBV19 to TRBJ1-1; D is ambiguous. Germline V gene sequence: CDR1 LNHDA, CDR2 SQIVND (reference sequence). Trimming left V 6 bases short and J 0 bases short, with 8 bases between. The CDR3 consists of 13 residues. The CDR3 loop reads CASRAQMNTEAFF. CDR3 nucleotide sequence: TGTGCCAGTAGGGCCCAAATGAACACTGAAGCTTTCTTT.